The rows below give T cell receptor beta chains drawn from one sample of a study of cytomegalovirus exposure and HLA in healthy donors. TCRdb's table, derived via immunoSEQ multiplex PCR, lists solely in-frame clones and lacks some. The sample has more than 110,000 clones. The specimen was PBMCs. All receptors come from a man between 35 and 55 years old in good health and CMV-seronegative. The CDR3 runs from the conserved cysteine through the conserved F or W. The D gene is left open where the match is weak.

. TRBJ2-5 TRBV11-2 CASSLVYRAVETQYF TGTGCCAGCAGCTTAGTATACAGGGCGGTGGAGACCCAGTACTTC
. TRBJ1-5 TRBV15 CATSRDVQPEPQHF TGTGCCACCAGCAGAGATGTACAGCCAGAGCCCCAGCATTTT
TRBD1 TRBJ1-1 TRBV7-2 CASSLVIQGGRREAFF TGTGCCAGCAGCTTAGTTATCCAGGGGGGCCGGAGGGAGGCTTTCTTT
. TRBJ1-2 TRBV4-3 CASSFRDTYYGYTF TGCGCCAGCAGCTTTCGGGACACCTACTATGGCTACACCTTC
TRBD1 TRBJ1-1 TRBV28 CASTPGRTGAFF TGTGCCAGCACCCCAGGCCGGACAGGAGCTTTCTTT
. TRBJ1-2 TRBV7-2 CASSLGSGGGRGYTF TGTGCCAGCAGCTTAGGGTCCGGGGGAGGGAGAGGCTACACCTTC
TRBD2 TRBJ2-1 TRBV7-9 CASSLGAGGGSNEQFF TGTGCCAGCAGCTTAGGGGCGGGCGGGGGTAGCAATGAGCAGTTCTTC
. TRBJ1-5 TRBV4-3 CASSQDRRGSNQPQHF TGCGCCAGCAGCCAGGACCGGAGGGGCAGCAATCAGCCCCAGCATTTT
. TRBJ2-7 TRBV6-1 CASRPGLSSYEQYF TGTGCCAGCAGGCCGGGACTGAGCTCCTACGAGCAGTACTTC
TRBD2 TRBJ2-3 TRBV5-1 CASSKGLAGAYTDTQYF TGCGCCAGCAGCAAGGGACTAGCGGGGGCCTACACAGATACGCAGTATTTT
TRBD1 TRBJ1-5 TRBV28 CASSAGTGVQPQHF TGTGCCAGCAGTGCCGGGACAGGGGTTCAGCCCCAGCATTTT
. TRBJ1-1 TRBV13 CASSLPGNTEAFF TGTGCCAGCAGCCTCCCGGGGAACACTGAAGCTTTCTTT
. TRBJ2-3 TRBV11-2 CASSFASGTDTQYF TGTGCCAGCAGCTTCGCATCCGGGACAGATACGCAGTATTTT
TRBD1 TRBJ1-2 TRBV15 CATSRGQSGGVYGYTF TGTGCCACCAGCAGAGGTCAATCAGGGGGAGTCTATGGCTACACCTTC
TRBD1 TRBJ1-5 TRBV6-6 CASSSRTGGGNQPQHF TGTGCCAGCAGTAGTAGGACAGGAGGCGGCAATCAGCCCCAGCATTTT
. TRBJ1-2 TRBV14 CASSGQLTNYGYTF TGTGCCAGCAGCGGACAGCTGACTAACTATGGCTACACCTTC
. TRBJ1-4 TRBV9 CASSVRGGGNEKLFF TGTGCCAGCAGCGTACGAGGGGGGGGGAATGAAAAACTGTTTTTT
TRBD2 TRBJ2-3 TRBV29-1 CSVQAGGTDTQYF TGCAGCGTTCAAGCGGGGGGCACAGATACGCAGTATTTT
TRBD1 TRBJ1-4 TRBV9 CASSERDRANEKLFF TGTGCCAGCAGCGAGCGGGACAGGGCGAATGAAAAACTGTTTTTT
. TRBJ1-6 TRBV27 CASRGFKQHNSPLHF TGTGCCAGCAGAGGCTTCAAACAGCATAATTCACCCCTCCACTTT
TRBD1 TRBJ2-7 TRBV7-2 CASSRGPAGGSFEQYF TGTGCCAGCAGCCGAGGTCCCGCAGGGGGTTCCTTCGAGCAGTACTTC
. TRBJ1-3 TRBV4-2 CASSQDQGIILSSGNTIYF TGTGCCAGCAGCCAAGATCAGGGGATAATACTGAGCTCTGGAAACACCATATATTTT
. TRBJ1-2 TRBV29-1 CRVEDRLAYGYTF TGCCGCGTTGAAGATCGACTTGCCTATGGCTACACCTTC
TRBD1 TRBJ1-6 TRBV19 CASSRTGGSPLHF TGTGCCAGTAGCCGGACAGGGGGTTCACCCCTCCACTTT
. TRBJ2-7 TRBV7-3 CASSLQAGGGPYEQYF TGTGCCAGCAGCCTACAGGCCGGCGGGGGCCCCTACGAGCAGTACTTC
TRBD1 TRBJ2-1 TRBV27 CASRPTGVYNEQFF TGTGCCAGCAGGCCAACAGGGGTTTACAATGAGCAGTTCTTC
. TRBJ1-2 TRBV6-1 CASSESLLVPHGYTF TGTGCCAGCAGTGAATCACTTCTCGTTCCCCATGGCTACACCTTC
. TRBJ2-1 TRBV5-1 CASSLDGSYNEQFF TGCGCCAGCAGCTTGGACGGCTCCTACAATGAGCAGTTCTTC
TRBD1 TRBJ2-5 TRBV4-3 CASSPEGQLETQYF TGCGCCAGCAGCCCAGAGGGACAGTTGGAGACCCAGTACTTC
. TRBJ1-3 TRBV11-2 CASRRQVSSGNTIYF TGTGCCAGCAGAAGACAGGTTAGCTCTGGAAACACCATATATTTT
TRBD1 TRBJ1-3 TRBV11-2 CASSLMLQGSGDTIYF TGTGCCAGCAGCTTAATGTTACAGGGGAGTGGGGACACCATATATTTT
. TRBJ2-2 TRBV7-2 CASSPSQQNAGELFF TGTGCCAGCAGCCCCTCACAGCAGAACGCCGGGGAGCTGTTTTTT
TRBD1 TRBJ1-2 TRBV11-2 CASSLDRAGYTF TGTGCCAGCAGCTTGGACAGGGCTGGCTACACCTTC
. TRBJ1-2 TRBV18 CASSATPGNYGYTF TGTGCCAGCTCAGCCACTCCGGGTAACTATGGCTACACCTTC
. TRBJ2-6 TRBV7-8 CASSPDGGRPGANVLTF TGTGCCAGCAGCCCTGACGGAGGGAGACCTGGGGCCAACGTCCTGACTTTC
. TRBJ2-5 TRBV4-3 CASSQGGTVQETQYF TGCGCCAGCAGCCAAGGCGGGACAGTTCAAGAGACCCAGTACTTC
. TRBJ2-5 TRBV6-5 CASSYSWASPETQYF TGTGCCAGCAGTTACTCGTGGGCCAGTCCGGAGACCCAGTACTTC
. TRBJ2-7 TRBV2 CASSGGPRVEQYF TGTGCCAGCAGTGGGGGGCCTCGGGTCGAGCAGTACTTC
. TRBJ2-7 TRBV5-4 CASSFGQDRDYEQYF TGTGCCAGCAGCTTTGGGCAGGATAGGGACTACGAGCAGTACTTC
. TRBJ1-2 TRBV10-3 CAISDRSEVYGYTF TGTGCCATCAGTGATCGATCCGAGGTTTATGGCTACACCTTC
. TRBJ1-1 TRBV29-1 CSGWALNTEAFF TGCAGCGGCTGGGCTCTGAACACTGAAGCTTTCTTT
. TRBJ1-1 TRBV5-8 CASSLKPGLLNTEAFF TGTGCCAGCAGTTTAAAACCGGGACTGCTTAACACTGAAGCTTTCTTT
. TRBJ1-6 TRBV7-2 CASSLSMSGGSYNSPLHF TGTGCCAGCAGCTTATCGATGAGTGGGGGGTCCTATAATTCACCCCTCCACTTT
TRBD1 TRBJ2-7 TRBV28 CASSSTGGVWYEQYF TGTGCCAGCAGTTCGACAGGGGGCGTATGGTACGAGCAGTACTTC
. TRBJ1-1 TRBV11-2 CASSPQRTRGFITEAFF TGTGCCAGCAGCCCTCAAAGGACCAGGGGTTTCATCACTGAAGCTTTCTTT
TRBD1 TRBJ2-7 TRBV7-2 CASSFGGIPGQGEYF TGTGCCAGCAGCTTTGGGGGGATACCGGGACAGGGGGAGTACTTC
. TRBJ1-2 TRBV9 CASSVGPGVNYGYTF TGTGCCAGCAGCGTAGGGCCAGGGGTAAACTATGGCTACACCTTC
. TRBJ1-1 TRBV11-3 CASSLDRGTEAFF TGTGCCAGCAGCTTAGATCGGGGGACTGAAGCTTTCTTT
. TRBJ2-1 TRBV7-3 CASSLMGPYNEQFF TGTGCCAGCAGCTTAATGGGGCCCTACAATGAGCAGTTCTTC
. TRBJ1-3 TRBV6-5 CASRQGSGNTIYF TGTGCCAGCAGACAGGGATCTGGAAACACCATATATTTT
TRBD1 TRBJ2-1 TRBV7-9 CASSNPPGQGVYNEQFF TGTGCCAGCAGCAACCCCCCGGGACAGGGGGTCTACAATGAGCAGTTCTTC